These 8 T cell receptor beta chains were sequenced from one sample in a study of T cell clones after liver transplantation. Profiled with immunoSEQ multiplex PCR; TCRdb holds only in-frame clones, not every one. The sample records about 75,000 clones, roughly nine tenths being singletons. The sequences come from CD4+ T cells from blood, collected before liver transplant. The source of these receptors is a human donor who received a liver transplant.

CDR3 coding DNA: TGTGCCAGCAGTTTGCGAAGGCAAGAGACCCAGTACTTC. Translating gives CASSLRRQETQYF. The J gene is TRBJ2-5, the V gene TRBV27; no clear D gene. CDR3 length: 13 residues. V was clipped by 3 bases and J by 2 bases, with 7 bases between them. The germline CDR1 and CDR2 sequences are MNHEY and SMNVEV (reference sequence).

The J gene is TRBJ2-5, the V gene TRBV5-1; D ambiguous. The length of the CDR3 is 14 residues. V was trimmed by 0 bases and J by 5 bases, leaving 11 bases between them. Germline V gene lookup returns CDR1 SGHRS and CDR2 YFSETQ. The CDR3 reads CASSLVGSLETQYF. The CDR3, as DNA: TGCGCCAGCAGCTTGGTTGGTAGCTTGGAGACCCAGTACTTC.

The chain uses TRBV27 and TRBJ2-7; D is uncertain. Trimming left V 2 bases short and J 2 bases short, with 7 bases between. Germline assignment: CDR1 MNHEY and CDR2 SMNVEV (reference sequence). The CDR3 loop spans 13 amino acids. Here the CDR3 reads CASSLIGTYEQYF. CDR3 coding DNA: TGTGCCAGCAGTTTAATAGGAACCTACGAGCAGTACTTC.

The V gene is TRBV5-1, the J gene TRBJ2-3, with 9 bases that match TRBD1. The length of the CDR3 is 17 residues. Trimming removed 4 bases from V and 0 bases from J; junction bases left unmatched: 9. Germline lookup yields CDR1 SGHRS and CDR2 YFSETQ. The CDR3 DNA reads TGCGCCAGCAGCCAGGGGACAGGGTACTTAAGCACAGATACGCAGTATTTT. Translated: CASSQGTGYLSTDTQYF.

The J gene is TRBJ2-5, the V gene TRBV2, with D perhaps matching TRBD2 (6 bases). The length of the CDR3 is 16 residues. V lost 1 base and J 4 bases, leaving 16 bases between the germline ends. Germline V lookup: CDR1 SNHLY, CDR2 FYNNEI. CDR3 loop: CASSEGSYGSGETQYF. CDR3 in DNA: TGTGCCAGCAGTGAAGGGTCCTACGGGAGTGGAGAGACCCAGTACTTC.

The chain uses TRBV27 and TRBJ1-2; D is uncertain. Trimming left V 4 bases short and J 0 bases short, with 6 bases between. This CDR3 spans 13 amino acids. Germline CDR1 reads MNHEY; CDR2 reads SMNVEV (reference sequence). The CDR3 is CASSWGANYGYTF. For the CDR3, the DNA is TGTGCCAGCAGTTGGGGTGCTAACTATGGCTACACCTTC.

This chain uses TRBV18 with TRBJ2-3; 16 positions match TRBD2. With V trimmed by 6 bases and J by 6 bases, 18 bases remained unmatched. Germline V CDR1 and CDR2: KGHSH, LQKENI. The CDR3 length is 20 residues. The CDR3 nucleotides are TGTGCCAGCTCCTATTCTCGCCCCGGGACTAGCGGGAGGGCCATGGATACGCAGTATTTT. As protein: CASSYSRPGTSGRAMDTQYF. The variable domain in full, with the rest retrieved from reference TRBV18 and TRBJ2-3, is NAGVMQNPRHLVRRRGQEARLRCSPMKGHSHVYWYRQLPEEGLKFMVYLQKENIIDESGMPKERFSAEFPKEGPSILRIQQVVRGDSAAYFCASSYSRPGTSGRAMDTQYFGPGTRLTVL.

Here the CDR3 reads CASSALTDNTEAFF. CDR3 DNA sequence: TGTGCCAGCAGCGCCCTGACAGATAACACTGAAGCTTTCTTT. V and J are TRBV9 and TRBJ1-1, with D tentatively TRBD1 (5 bases). The CDR3 runs 14 residues. V lost 3 bases and J lost 2, with 11 bases in between. Germline CDR1 SGDLS, CDR2 YYNGEE.